The 30 T cell receptor beta chains presented below share a single source sample, sequenced in a study of radiotherapy plus CTLA-4 blockade in lung cancer. The repertoire was sequenced with immunoSEQ multiplex PCR; TCRdb's copy has only in-frame clones and lacks some. The table lists roughly 63,000 clones, 72% of them singletons. Sample: peripheral blood, taken from a patient treated with radiotherapy plus ipilimumab. These receptors came from a human donor with non-small cell lung cancer whose response to radiotherapy plus ipilimumab could not be evaluated.

J is TRBJ2-5 and V is TRBV13; TRBD1 agrees at 9 bases. CDR1 is PRHDT, CDR2 FYEKMQ, per germline (reference sequence). There are 16 residues in the CDR3. J gave up 5 bases and V 5 bases, and 12 bases lay outside the gene matches. The CDR3 region has the DNA TGTGCCAGCAGCCCGAGGGACAGGGACCTACGGGAGACCCAGTACTTC. Its translation is CASSPRDRDLRETQYF.

V gene TRBV29-1 combines with J gene TRBJ1-2, with TRBD1 matching over 8 bases. CDR1 and CDR2 from the germline V gene are SQVTM and ANQGSEA. This CDR3 has 14 residues. Losses at the gene ends were 0 bases for V and 7 bases for J; bases not matched to a gene: 7. The CDR3 protein is CSVEEQQGVTGYTF. Here the CDR3 DNA reads TGCAGCGTTGAAGAGCAACAGGGGGTGACTGGCTACACCTTC.

Turning to this clone: One end of the junction does not line up with germline, which may come from a read error. The V and J genes are TRBV7-9 and TRBJ1-5; a weak D match, TRBD1 (5 bases). Germline assignment: CDR1 SEHNR and CDR2 FQNEAQ (reference sequence). The CDR3 has 15 residues. This CDR3 reads CASSLGVDSSQPQHF. The CDR3 DNA reads TGTGCCAGCAGCTTAGGTGTCGACAGCAGTCAGCCCCAGCATTTT.

This chain uses TRBV6-5 with TRBJ2-7, with TRBD1 as a possible D gene (6 bases). The CDR3 runs to 14 residues. Trimming took 2 bases from V and 3 from J, leaving 11 bases between them. Germline V gives CDR1 MNHEY, CDR2 SVGAGI. CDR3 DNA: TGTGCCAGCAGTTACGTCGCAGGGGTCTACGAGCAGTACTTC. It specifies CASSYVAGVYEQYF.

The genes are TRBV5-1 and TRBJ2-5; 7 bases fit TRBD1. This CDR3 contains 14 residues. Germline lookup yields CDR1 SGHRS and CDR2 YFSETQ. After removal of 3 bases from V and 1 base from J, the junction contained 3 bases not matched to a gene. The CDR3 sequence is CASSSGTAQETQYF. Written as DNA, the CDR3 is TGCGCCAGCAGCTCCGGGACAGCCCAAGAGACCCAGTACTTC.

The J gene is TRBJ2-3, the V gene TRBV9; 7 positions agree with TRBD1. V shed 4 bases and J 1 base; nucleotides not matched to a gene: 9. Germline V gene lookup returns CDR1 SGDLS and CDR2 YYNGEE. The CDR3 has 16 residues. The CDR3 bases are TGTGCCAGCAGCACAAGACAGGGATTGGGCACAGATACGCAGTATTTT. Protein product: CASSTRQGLGTDTQYF.

The CDR3 here is CASSQVAGNYGYTF. CDR3 nucleotide sequence: TGCGCCAGCAGCCAAGTCGCAGGGAACTATGGCTACACCTTC. V is TRBV4-1 and J is TRBJ1-2, with a weak D call TRBD1 (5 bases). V was clipped by 1 base and J by 2 bases, with 8 bases between them. CDR1 is MGHRA, CDR2 YSYEKL, per germline. The CDR3 has 14 amino acids.

Only one count was recorded for this clone. This chain joins TRBV2 and TRBJ2-2; D unclear. V shed 1 base and J shed 2 bases, with 5 bases lying between them. The length of the CDR3 is 14 residues. The germline V gene has CDR1 SNHLY and CDR2 FYNNEI. CDR3 sequence: CASSEVRNTGELFF. CDR3 coding DNA: TGTGCCAGCAGTGAAGTCAGAAACACCGGGGAGCTGTTTTTT.

The chain carries TRBV5-1 and TRBJ2-1; TRBD1 matches 7 bases. Trimming took 3 bases from V and 4 from J; bases not matched to a gene: 4. The germline gives CDR1 SGHRS, CDR2 YFSETQ. This CDR3 comprises 14 residues. For the CDR3, the DNA is TGCGCCAGCAGCTGGACAGGAGATTACAATGAGCAGTTCTTC. This gives the protein CASSWTGDYNEQFF.

The chain uses TRBV6-5 and TRBJ2-3; D possibly corresponds to TRBD2 (6 bases). The length of the CDR3 is 12 residues. The germline V gene encodes CDR1 MNHEY and CDR2 SVGAGI. Trimming removed 10 bases from V and 2 bases from J, with 10 bases in between. CDR3 DNA sequence: TGTGCCACCGGGACTTACACAGATACGCAGTATTTT. Translation: CATGTYTDTQYF.

V usage is TRBV19 and J usage is TRBJ2-1; tentative D call: TRBD2 (5 bases). The CDR3 spans 15 residues. Germline V gives CDR1 LNHDA, CDR2 SQIVND (reference sequence). V lost 2 bases to trimming and J lost 8 bases, with 16 bases between them. The CDR3 DNA is TGTGCCAGTAGTATACGATCGGGGAGTAGGGATGAGCAGTTCTTC. Protein: CASSIRSGSRDEQFF.

This clone was seen a handful of times. Relative to the germline gene, one junction end is altered; a read error may explain this. The chain uses TRBV7-9 and TRBJ2-7, with 8 positions matching TRBD2. The V gene's germline CDR1 is SEHNR and CDR2 FQNEAQ (reference sequence). The CDR3 is made up of 15 amino acids. CDR3 protein: CASSRGVAGSYEQYF. In DNA, the CDR3 is TGCGCCAGCAGCCGAGGGGTAGCGGGGTCCTACGAGCAGTACTTC.

This rearrangement joins TRBV28 to TRBJ2-2; D is perhaps TRBD2 (6 bases). The CDR3 extends over 13 amino acids. V was clipped by 9 bases and J by 5 bases, with 13 bases between them. Germline lookup yields CDR1 MDHEN and CDR2 SYDVKM. The CDR3 sequence: CASIIRGTGELFF. In DNA, the CDR3 is TGTGCCAGTATTATCCGGGGGACCGGGGAGCTGTTTTTT. The whole variable domain, filled in from reference TRBV28 and TRBJ2-2, reads DVKVTQSSRYLVKRTGEKVFLECVQDMDHENMFWYRQDPGLGLRLIYFSYDVKMKEKGDIPEGYSVSREKKERFSLILESASTNQTSMYLCASIIRGTGELFFGEGSRLTVL.

The CDR3 protein is CASSRLAAKETQYF. The CDR3 DNA reads as TGTGCCAGCAGCCGACTTGCGGCGAAAGAGACCCAGTACTTC. The gene calls are TRBV6-5 and TRBJ2-5; D is uncertain. CDR1 and CDR2 from the germline V gene are MNHEY and SVGAGI. The length of the CDR3 is 14 residues. Trimming took 6 bases from V and 3 from J, leaving 14 bases between them.

The V gene is TRBV5-1, the J gene TRBJ2-3; unclear D gene. In germline, CDR1 is SGHRS, CDR2 YFSETQ. This CDR3 is built from 12 residues. Trimming took 3 bases from V and 1 from J, leaving 3 bases between them. CDR3 amino acids: CASSSGTDTQYF. In nucleotides, the CDR3 is TGCGCCAGCAGCTCCGGCACAGATACGCAGTATTTT.

The chain employs TRBV5-5 and TRBJ2-5; TRBD1 matches at 9 bases. Germline V gene lookup returns CDR1 SGHKS and CDR2 YYEKEE (reference sequence). Trimming took 4 bases from V and 5 from J; bases not matched to a gene: 12. The CDR3 sequence is 16 residues long. The CDR3 reads CASSPTGGVWRETQYF. The CDR3 bases are TGTGCCAGCAGCCCCACAGGGGGCGTTTGGAGGGAGACCCAGTACTTC.

This rearrangement joins TRBV7-9 to TRBJ1-6, with D maybe TRBD1 (5 bases). V lost 7 bases to trimming and J lost 10 bases, with 17 bases between them. The germline V gene encodes CDR1 SEHNR and CDR2 FQNEAQ (reference sequence). The CDR3 has 14 residues. CDR3 bases: TGTGCCAGCACCCCTGGGGGGATGGGGTCACCCCTCCACTTT. Translated: CASTPGGMGSPLHF.

The CDR3 DNA sequence: TGTGCCAGCAGCCTAGGACTAGCGGGAGCCGAGCAGTACTTC. This sequence encodes CASSLGLAGAEQYF. The rearrangement links TRBV7-2 to TRBJ2-7, with 13 bases fitting TRBD2. The trim removed 5 bases at V and 6 bases at J, leaving 4 bases unmatched. Per germline, CDR1 SGHTA and CDR2 FQGNSA. This CDR3 has 14 residues.

This clone was seen a handful of times. The chain is built from TRBV6-4 and TRBJ2-1; D is possibly TRBD2 (7 bases). From germline, CDR1 is MRHNA and CDR2 SNTAGT. V lost 4 bases to trimming and J lost 7 bases, with 14 bases between them. CDR3 length: 14 amino acids. The CDR3 here is CASSGTGGGNEQFF. Written as DNA, the CDR3 is TGTGCCAGCAGTGGGACGGGGGGCGGAAATGAGCAGTTCTTC.

J is TRBJ2-1 and V is TRBV11-3; 15 nucleotides align to TRBD2. Germline V gene data show CDR1 as SGHNT and CDR2 as YENEEA. The CDR3 loop spans 15 amino acids. V shed 5 bases, J shed 8 bases, and the junction held 4 bases outside the gene matches. The CDR3 sequence is CASSLRTSGGDEQFF. CDR3 sequence (DNA): TGTGCCAGCAGCCTCCGGACTAGCGGGGGGGATGAGCAGTTCTTC. Drawing the rest from reference TRBV11-3 and TRBJ2-1, the complete variable domain is EAGVVQSPRYKIIEKKQPVAFWCNPISGHNTLYWYLQNLGQGPELLIRYENEEAVDDSQLPKDRFSAERLKGVDSTLKIQPAELGDSAVYLCASSLRTSGGDEQFFGPGTRLTVL.

The V and J genes are TRBV28 and TRBJ1-2; no clear D gene. This CDR3 region has 14 residues. The V and J ends lost 3 bases and 8 bases respectively, with 16 bases between them. CDR1 MDHEN and CDR2 SYDVKM come from the germline V gene. CDR3 in amino acids: CASSLEPSVAGYTF. CDR3 nucleotides: TGTGCCAGCAGTTTGGAGCCGAGTGTAGCGGGCTACACCTTC.

This chain uses TRBV28 with TRBJ2-7; 10 nucleotides match TRBD2. The V gene's germline CDR1 is MDHEN and CDR2 SYDVKM. CDR3 length equals 15 residues. V shed 5 bases and J 3 bases; nucleotides not matched to a gene: 7. The CDR3 here is CASSNRLAGLYEQYF. The CDR3 nucleotides are TGTGCCAGCAGTAACAGACTAGCGGGTCTCTACGAGCAGTACTTC.

Only one count was recorded for this clone. The chain links TRBV5-1 to TRBJ2-3, with TRBD2 identical over 14 bases. The CDR3 sequence is 17 residues long. Germline V gene lookup returns CDR1 SGHRS and CDR2 YFSETQ. The V and J ends lost 3 bases and 5 bases, in that order; junction bases with no gene match: 8. CDR3 amino acids: CASSSLGTSGRLDTQYF. For the CDR3, the DNA is TGCGCCAGCAGCTCATTGGGGACTAGCGGGAGATTAGATACGCAGTATTTT. The variable domain in full, with the rest retrieved from reference TRBV5-1 and TRBJ2-3, is KAGVTQTPRYLIKTRGQQVTLSCSPISGHRSVSWYQQTPGQGLQFLFEYFSETQRNKGNFPGRFSGRQFSNSRSEMNVSTLELGDSALYLCASSSLGTSGRLDTQYFGPGTRLTVL.

J is TRBJ1-1 and V is TRBV4-1; 10 bases fit TRBD1. The ends lost 3 bases at V and 3 bases at J; junction bases unmatched: 1. Germline V gene sequence: CDR1 MGHRA, CDR2 YSYEKL. The CDR3 extends over 14 amino acids. CDR3 sequence: CASSQDRGDTEAFF. CDR3 DNA: TGCGCCAGCAGCCAGGACAGGGGGGACACTGAAGCTTTCTTT.

The rearrangement uses TRBV27 and TRBJ2-7, with D perhaps matching TRBD1 (6 bases). This CDR3 is 15 amino acids long. Germline V gene sequence: CDR1 MNHEY, CDR2 SMNVEV (reference sequence). V was trimmed by 6 bases and J by 3 bases, leaving 18 bases between them. The DNA for the CDR3 is TGTGCCAGCAGCTCAGCACGGGACACCAACTACGAGCAGTACTTC. Translation gives CASSSARDTNYEQYF.

The genes are TRBV29-1 and TRBJ2-2; 8 bases match TRBD2. Germline V gene sequence: CDR1 SQVTM, CDR2 ANQGSEA. CDR3 size: 12 residues. With 6 bases clipped from V and 5 bases from J, the junction kept 2 bases outside the gene matches. The CDR3 loop reads CSVRGGTGELFF. DNA of the CDR3: TGCAGCGTACGGGGGGGGACCGGGGAGCTGTTTTTT.

About this clone itself: A read error may produce the germline difference seen at one junction end. The chain employs TRBV5-1 and TRBJ2-1; D is ambiguous. Germline V gene sequence: CDR1 SGHRS, CDR2 YFSETQ. This CDR3 region has 14 residues. The CDR3 loop reads CASSFNVRSSGMVF. For the CDR3, the DNA is TGCGCCAGCAGCTTCAATGTGAGATCATCGGGTATGGTCTTC.

The V gene is TRBV6-5, the J gene TRBJ2-1, with 9 bases lining up with TRBD1. The trim removed 6 bases at V and 0 bases at J, leaving 3 bases unmatched. CDR1 is MNHEY and CDR2 is SVGAGI in the germline V gene. The CDR3 covers 15 residues. For the CDR3, the DNA is TGTGCCAGCAGAAGGGGACAGGGCTCCTACAATGAGCAGTTCTTC. It codes for CASRRGQGSYNEQFF.

The gene calls are TRBV7-8 and TRBJ2-7; perhaps TRBD1 as D (8 bases). The germline V gene encodes CDR1 SGHVS and CDR2 FQNEAQ. V gave up 6 bases and J gave up 0 bases, with 18 bases separating them. This CDR3 spans 16 amino acids. Here the CDR3 DNA reads TGTGCCAGCAGTCCTGTCGGGGGGACAGGCTCCTACGAGCAGTACTTC. Residues: CASSPVGGTGSYEQYF.

This clone was detected a few times. The J gene is TRBJ1-1, the V gene TRBV9; TRBD1 aligns across 10 bases. The CDR3 covers 19 residues. CDR1 and CDR2 from the germline V gene are SGDLS and YYNGEE. Germline trimming cut 0 bases from V and 1 base from J; bases unmatched to any gene: 12. The CDR3 loop is CASSVASGGQGDRNTEAFF. CDR3 in DNA: TGTGCCAGCAGCGTAGCTTCCGGCGGACAGGGGGATAGGAACACTGAAGCTTTCTTT.